The T cell receptor (beta chain) under discussion was sequenced for a study of blood T cell repertoires in COVID-19. Across the study: T cells, B-cell-depleted T cells, or PBMCs supplied cDNA or gDNA.

Libraries were prepared by immunoSEQ multiplex PCR; TCRdb keeps only in-frame clonotypes and omits some of them. The sample carries approximately 70,000 clones, approximately 82% recorded once. The sequenced sample consisted of peripheral blood. The origin of this receptor is a woman of 80 years or more with acute or convalescent COVID-19.

CDR3 sequence reads: CASSRQGTLSTEAFF. CDR3 DNA sequence: TGTGCCAGTAGTCGGCAGGGGACGCTGAGCACTGAAGCTTTCTTT. J is TRBJ1-1 and V is TRBV19, with D maybe TRBD1 (6 bases). The germline CDR1 and CDR2 sequences are LNHDA and SQIVND (reference sequence). The CDR3 loop spans 15 amino acids. Trimming pared 5 bases from V and 4 bases from J, leaving 17 bases between. The whole variable domain, remainder taken from reference TRBV19 and TRBJ1-1, is DGGITQSPKYLFRKEGQNVTLSCEQNLNHDAMYWYRQDPGQGLRLIYYSQIVNDFQKGDIAEGYSVSREKKESFPLTVTSAQKNPTAFYLCASSRQGTLSTEAFFGQGTRLTVV.